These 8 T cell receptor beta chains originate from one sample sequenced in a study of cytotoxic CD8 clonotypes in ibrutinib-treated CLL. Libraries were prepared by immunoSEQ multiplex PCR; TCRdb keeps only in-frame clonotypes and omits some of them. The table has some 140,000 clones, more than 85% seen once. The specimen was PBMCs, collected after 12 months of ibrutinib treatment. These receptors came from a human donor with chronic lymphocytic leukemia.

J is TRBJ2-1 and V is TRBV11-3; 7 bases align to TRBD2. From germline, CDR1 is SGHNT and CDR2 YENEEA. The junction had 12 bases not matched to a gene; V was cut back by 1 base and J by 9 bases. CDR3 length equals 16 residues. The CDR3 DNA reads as TGTGCCAGCAGCTTAGTAGGCGGACTAGATAGGTCTGAGCAGTTCTTC. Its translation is CASSLVGGLDRSEQFF.

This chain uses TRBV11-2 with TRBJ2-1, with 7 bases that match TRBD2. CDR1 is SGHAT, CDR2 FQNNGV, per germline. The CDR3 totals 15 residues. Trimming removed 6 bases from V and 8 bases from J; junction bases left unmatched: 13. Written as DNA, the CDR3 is TGTGCCAGCAGGAACCTAGCGGACCAATTTTATGAGCAGTTCTTC. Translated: CASRNLADQFYEQFF.

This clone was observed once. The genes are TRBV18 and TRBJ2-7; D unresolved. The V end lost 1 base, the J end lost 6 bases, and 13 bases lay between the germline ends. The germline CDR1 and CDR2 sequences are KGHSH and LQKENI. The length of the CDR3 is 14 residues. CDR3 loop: CASSPRSMLSEQYF. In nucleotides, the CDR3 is TGTGCCAGCTCACCACGAAGTATGCTTAGCGAGCAGTACTTC. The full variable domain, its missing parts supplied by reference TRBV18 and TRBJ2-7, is NAGVMQNPRHLVRRRGQEARLRCSPMKGHSHVYWYRQLPEEGLKFMVYLQKENIIDESGMPKERFSAEFPKEGPSILRIQQVVRGDSAAYFCASSPRSMLSEQYFGPGTRLTVT.

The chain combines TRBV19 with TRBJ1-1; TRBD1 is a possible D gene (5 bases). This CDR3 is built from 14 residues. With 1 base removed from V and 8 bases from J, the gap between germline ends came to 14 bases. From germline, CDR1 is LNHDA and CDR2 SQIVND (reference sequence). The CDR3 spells CASSIGWGFPEAFF. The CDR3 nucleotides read TGTGCCAGTAGTATAGGTTGGGGCTTCCCGGAAGCTTTCTTT. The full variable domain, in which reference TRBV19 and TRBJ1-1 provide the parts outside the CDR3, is DGGITQSPKYLFRKEGQNVTLSCEQNLNHDAMYWYRQDPGQGLRLIYYSQIVNDFQKGDIAEGYSVSREKKESFPLTVTSAQKNPTAFYLCASSIGWGFPEAFFGQGTRLTVV.

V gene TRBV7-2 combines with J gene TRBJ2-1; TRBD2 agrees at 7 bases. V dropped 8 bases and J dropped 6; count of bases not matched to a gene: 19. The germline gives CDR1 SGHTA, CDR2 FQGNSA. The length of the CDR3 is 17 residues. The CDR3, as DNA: TGTGCCAGCGCCCTAAATGGCGGGAGTGCGGCGTTCAATGAGCAGTTCTTC. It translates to CASALNGGSAAFNEQFF. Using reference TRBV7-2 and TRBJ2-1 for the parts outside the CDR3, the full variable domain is GAGVSQSPSNKVTEKGKDVELRCDPISGHTALYWYRQSLGQGLEFLIYFQGNSAPDKSGLPSDRFSAERTGGSVSTLTIQRTQQEDSAVYLCASALNGGSAAFNEQFFGPGTRLTVL.

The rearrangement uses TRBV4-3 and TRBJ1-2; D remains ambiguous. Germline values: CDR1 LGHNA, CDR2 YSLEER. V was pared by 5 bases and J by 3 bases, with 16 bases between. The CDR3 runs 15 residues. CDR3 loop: CASSDLAYDDYGYTF. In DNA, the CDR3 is TGCGCCAGCAGCGACCTAGCTTATGATGACTATGGCTACACCTTC.

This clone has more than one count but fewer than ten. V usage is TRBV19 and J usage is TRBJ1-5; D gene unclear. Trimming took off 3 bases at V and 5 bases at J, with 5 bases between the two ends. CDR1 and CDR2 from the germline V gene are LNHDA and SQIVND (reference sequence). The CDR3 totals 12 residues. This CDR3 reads CASSMRDQPQHF. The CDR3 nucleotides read TGTGCCAGTAGTATGAGGGATCAGCCCCAGCATTTT.

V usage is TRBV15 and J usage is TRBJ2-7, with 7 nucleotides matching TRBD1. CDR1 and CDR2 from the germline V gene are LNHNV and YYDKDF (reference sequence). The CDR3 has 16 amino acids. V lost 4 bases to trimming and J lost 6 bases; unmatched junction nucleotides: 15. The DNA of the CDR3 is TGTGCCACCAGCATGCGACAGGGTAATAGGGTAGGCGAGCAGTACTTC. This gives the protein CATSMRQGNRVGEQYF.